This TCR beta chain was sequenced for a study of blood T cell repertoires in COVID-19. Germline-derived CDR1 and CDR2 are SGHTA and FQGNSA. V was clipped by 5 bases and J by 10 bases, with 14 bases between them. This CDR3 spans 12 amino acids. Under the authors' procedure: Nucleated cell counts were estimated from reference gene primer amplification. Some clones are missing from TCRdb's copy, which holds only in-frame ones; the method was immunoSEQ multiplex PCR. That table is the source of V, J and clone size, and D and trimming were worked out from the DNA. The data contain fewer than 350,000 clones, approximately 88% of them singletons.

The source is a man aged 55 to 69 who had recovered from COVID-19. The sequenced material came from PBMCs or T cells enriched from blood (not recorded which). The rearrangement uses TRBV7-2 and TRBJ1-1; tentatively, D is TRBD1 (5 bases). For the CDR3, the DNA is TGTGCCAGCAGCCGAGTAGGGGTGGTAGCTTTCTTT. Protein product: CASSRVGVVAFF.